The 21 T cell receptor beta chains reported below all come from one sample, sequenced in a study of cytomegalovirus exposure and HLA in healthy donors. The PCR had 60 Vbeta and 13 Jbeta primers. Clones were read by immunoSEQ multiplex PCR, and TCRdb kept only the in-frame ones, dropping some. The sample carries fewer than 150,000 clones, 65% to 80% recorded once. The material sequenced was PBMCs. The receptors here all came from a human donor in good health.

The gene calls are TRBV27 and TRBJ2-3, with 13 bases matching TRBD2. The CDR3 runs to 17 residues. V gave up 3 bases and J gave up 3 bases; unmatched junction bases: 6. Germline-derived CDR1 and CDR2 are MNHEY and SMNVEV (reference sequence). CDR3: CASSFSLAGGTTDTQYF. As DNA, the CDR3 is TGTGCCAGCAGTTTTTCACTAGCGGGAGGGACAACAGATACGCAGTATTTT.

The V and J genes are TRBV9 and TRBJ2-2, with D possibly matching TRBD2 (5 bases). Germline CDR1 and CDR2: SGDLS and YYNGEE. The length of the CDR3 is 15 residues. Trimming removed 0 bases at V and 5 bases at J, with 11 bases between. This CDR3 reads CASSVGGSLTGELFF. DNA of the CDR3: TGTGCCAGCAGCGTAGGTGGGAGTTTAACCGGGGAGCTGTTTTTT.

The chain couples TRBV11-3 to TRBJ2-3; 7 nucleotides align to TRBD2. CDR3 size: 17 residues. Trimming at V came to 0 bases and at J to 2 bases, leaving 8 bases not matched to a gene. Germline loops: CDR1 SGHNT, CDR2 YENEEA. The CDR3 nucleotides read TGTGCCAGCAGCTTAGATCTCCTTGCGGGGGACACAGATACGCAGTATTTT. This codes for CASSLDLLAGDTDTQYF.

The V and J genes are TRBV29-1 and TRBJ2-7, with 7 positions matching TRBD2. The CDR3 runs 13 residues. Germline V gene lookup returns CDR1 SQVTM and CDR2 ANQGSEA. The V and J ends lost 5 bases and 2 bases, in that order; junction bases with no gene match: 6. The CDR3 loop reads CSVKGTIAYEQYF. The CDR3 nucleotides read TGCAGCGTTAAGGGGACTATCGCCTACGAGCAGTACTTC.

The chain joins TRBV19 to TRBJ1-1, with a possible D match to TRBD1 (6 bases). Trimming took 5 bases from V and 2 from J, leaving 15 bases between them. Germline-derived CDR1 and CDR2 are LNHDA and SQIVND (reference sequence). The CDR3 is made up of 15 amino acids. The CDR3 coding sequence is TGTGCCAGTAGTGCCACAGGGAAAATAAACACTGAAGCTTTCTTT. Translated, it gives CASSATGKINTEAFF.

The V call is TRBV5-1, the J call TRBJ2-7; 12 positions agree with TRBD2. In germline, CDR1 is SGHRS, CDR2 YFSETQ. The J segment lost 3 bases and the V segment lost 4 bases, leaving 8 bases of the junction unmatched. The CDR3 runs 16 residues. Here the CDR3 DNA reads TGCGCCAGCAGCCATCCTGAGACTAGCGGGAGCTACGAGCAGTACTTC. It codes for CASSHPETSGSYEQYF.

This clone was detected once. The V and J genes are TRBV19 and TRBJ2-5, with a weak D call TRBD1 (6 bases). Deletions cut 5 bases from V and 8 bases from J, with 12 bases between. CDR3 size: 12 residues. Germline CDR1 LNHDA, CDR2 SQIVND (reference sequence). CDR3 loop: CASSHRQDTQYF. CDR3 sequence (DNA): TGTGCCAGTAGTCACCGACAGGACACCCAGTACTTC.

The rearrangement joins TRBV5-1 to TRBJ1-1; maybe TRBD1 (6 bases). This CDR3 has 14 residues. V lost 5 bases and J 4 bases, leaving 15 bases between the germline ends. The V gene's germline CDR1 is SGHRS and CDR2 YFSETQ. The CDR3 is CASSRSQGGTEAFF. The CDR3 DNA sequence: TGCGCCAGCAGTCGTTCACAGGGTGGCACTGAAGCTTTCTTT. The full variable domain, with the rest looked up from reference TRBV5-1 and TRBJ1-1, is KAGVTQTPRYLIKTRGQQVTLSCSPISGHRSVSWYQQTPGQGLQFLFEYFSETQRNKGNFPGRFSGRQFSNSRSEMNVSTLELGDSALYLCASSRSQGGTEAFFGQGTRLTVV.

The chain joins TRBV10-2 to TRBJ2-3, with D uncertain. V lost 6 bases and J lost 4, with 5 bases in between. CDR1 WSHSY and CDR2 SAAADI come from the germline V gene. The CDR3 length is 11 residues. The CDR3, as DNA: TGCGCCAGCAGCATAGCAGATACGCAGTATTTT. Translation: CASSIADTQYF.

The chain combines TRBV28 with TRBJ1-1, with D possibly TRBD1 on 5 matching bases. The V gene's germline CDR1 is MDHEN and CDR2 SYDVKM. The V gene lost 2 bases and the J gene lost 8 bases, with 9 bases spanning the gap. This CDR3 comprises 12 residues. The CDR3 region is CASSLLDREAFF. The CDR3 coding sequence is TGTGCCAGCAGTTTACTCGACAGAGAAGCTTTCTTT.

The chain couples TRBV6-6 to TRBJ2-1, with 7 bases lining up with TRBD1. With V trimmed by 6 bases and J by 0 bases, 5 bases remained unmatched. This CDR3 has 15 amino acids. In germline, CDR1 is MNHNY, CDR2 SVGAGI (reference sequence). CDR3 nucleotide sequence: TGTGCCAGCAGAAGACAGGGCAGCTCCTACAATGAGCAGTTCTTC. It specifies CASRRQGSSYNEQFF.

This chain joins TRBV14 and TRBJ2-7, with D perhaps TRBD1 (6 bases). V lost 6 bases and J lost 2, with 11 bases in between. This CDR3 contains 13 residues. Germline values: CDR1 SGHDN, CDR2 FVKESK. The CDR3 sequence: CASRKGQTYEQYF. CDR3 nucleotide sequence: TGTGCCAGCAGGAAGGGACAAACCTACGAGCAGTACTTC. The variable domain in full, completed from reference TRBV14 and TRBJ2-7, reads EAGVTQFPSHSVIEKGQTVTLRCDPISGHDNLYWYRRVMGKEIKFLLHFVKESKQDESGMPNNRFLAERTGGTYSTLKVQPAELEDSGVYFCASRKGQTYEQYFGPGTRLTVT.

This chain uses TRBV5-6 with TRBJ2-4, with D perhaps matching TRBD1 (6 bases). The germline V and J ends were trimmed by 2 bases and 15 bases, with 15 bases remaining between them. The germline CDR1 and CDR2 sequences are SGHDT and YYEEEE. This CDR3 has 12 residues. CDR3 residues: CASSLWQGIRYF. The DNA of the CDR3 is TGTGCCAGCAGCTTATGGCAGGGGATCCGGTACTTC.

The V call is TRBV4-1, the J call TRBJ2-3; TRBD2 matches at 12 bases. V was clipped by 0 bases and J by 6 bases; unmatched bases: 4. The CDR3 loop spans 16 amino acids. The germline V gene encodes CDR1 MGHRA and CDR2 YSYEKL. CDR3 protein: CASSQEGLAGRDTQYF. In DNA, the CDR3 is TGCGCCAGCAGCCAAGAAGGACTAGCGGGACGGGATACGCAGTATTTT.

This clone was observed a handful of times. This chain links TRBV9 with TRBJ2-3; possibly TRBD2 for D (6 bases). Germline-derived CDR1 and CDR2 are SGDLS and YYNGEE. V was trimmed by 1 base and J by 7 bases, leaving 16 bases between them. CDR3 length equals 15 residues. The CDR3 region is CASSVLPGVRYTQYF. Written as DNA, the CDR3 is TGTGCCAGCAGCGTATTACCGGGAGTGAGATATACGCAGTATTTT.

J is TRBJ1-3 and V is TRBV2, with a weak D call TRBD1 (5 bases). Per germline, CDR1 SNHLY and CDR2 FYNNEI. V lost 7 bases, J lost 0 bases, and 10 bases lay in between. The CDR3 is made up of 14 amino acids. CDR3 bases: TGTGCCAGCAAGGAGACAGTCTCTGGAAACACCATATATTTT. It encodes CASKETVSGNTIYF. Full variable domain (remainder filled in from reference TRBV2 and TRBJ1-3): EPEVTQTPSHQVTQMGQEVILRCVPISNHLYFYWYRQILGQKVEFLVSFYNNEISEKSEIFDDQFSVERPDGSNFTLKIRSTKLEDSAMYFCASKETVSGNTIYFGEGSWLTVV.

This clone was observed a few times. The chain carries TRBV4-3 and TRBJ2-5; 8 bases fit TRBD2. V shed 0 bases and J 4 bases; nucleotides not matched to a gene: 4. The CDR3 contains 15 residues. CDR1 and CDR2 (germline): LGHNA, YSLEER. The CDR3 DNA is TGCGCCAGCAGCCAAGACCGGGGGGGCGGAGAGACCCAGTACTTC. As protein: CASSQDRGGGETQYF.

The CDR3 reads CAAERTDQETQYF. CDR3 bases: TGTGCCGCTGAGAGGACAGACCAAGAGACCCAGTACTTC. The rearrangement uses TRBV7-6 and TRBJ2-5; a possible D gene is TRBD1 (6 bases). Between the trimmed V and J ends, which lost 11 bases and 0 bases, there was a span of 13 bases. CDR1 and CDR2 from the germline V gene are SGHVS and FNYEAQ. CDR3 length: 13 amino acids. The full variable domain, in which reference TRBV7-6 and TRBJ2-5 provide the parts outside the CDR3, is GAGVSQSPRYKVTKRGQDVALRCDPISGHVSLYWYRQALGQGPEFLTYFNYEAQQDKSGLPNDRFSAERPEGSISTLTIQRTEQRDSAMYRCAAERTDQETQYFGPGTRLLVL.

The chain is built from TRBV14 and TRBJ2-7, with TRBD1 matching 9 bases. Germline V gene sequence: CDR1 SGHDN, CDR2 FVKESK. The V and J ends lost 3 bases and 2 bases, in that order; junction bases with no gene match: 5. The CDR3 loop spans 15 amino acids. CDR3 coding DNA: TGTGCCAGCAGCCACGGGACAGGGAGTCCCTACGAGCAGTACTTC. Its translation: CASSHGTGSPYEQYF.

This clone was counted a few times. This chain joins TRBV11-3 and TRBJ1-1; D not resolved. Per the germline V gene, CDR1 is SGHNT and CDR2 is YENEEA. V shed 3 bases and J shed 5 bases, with 13 bases lying between them. CDR3 size: 14 residues. The CDR3, as DNA: TGTGCCAGCAGCTTGGCGGGTTATCGGACTGAAGCTTTCTTT. Translating gives CASSLAGYRTEAFF.

The chain carries TRBV4-2 and TRBJ1-1; 9 bases are a match to TRBD1. V trimming: 4 bases; J trimming: 6 bases; junction bases outside the gene matches: 12. The CDR3 sequence is 16 residues long. Germline CDR1 LGHNA, CDR2 YNFKEQ. The CDR3 here is CASSRGGGQGGPEAFF. CDR3 sequence (DNA): TGTGCCAGCAGCCGCGGAGGGGGACAGGGCGGACCTGAAGCTTTCTTT.